This is a list of T cell receptor beta chains from one sample in a study of identical twins' blood T cells. TCRdb reprocessed the 5' RACE reads with MiXCR, giving one entry per CDR3 protein. The table has a few hundred thousand distinct CDR3 sequences, about 28% seen once; the top ten hold 5.5% to 7%. The sequenced sample was PBMCs. These receptors were collected from a woman between 18 and 55 years old in good health. Each CDR3 is given with its conserved first and last residue. D genes are given only for firm matches. Expanded clones are given a class, and other clones once, few, many or no size at all.

-	TRBV19	TRBJ1-1	17	many	TGTGCCAGTAGTACGCCTGGGACCGTCGGATTGAACACTGAAGCTTTCTTT	CASSTPGTVGLNTEAFF
-	TRBV5-1	TRBJ1-1	14	-	TGCGCCAGCAGTTTTCAGGTGGTGAACACTGAAGCTTTCTTT	CASSFQVVNTEAFF
TRBD2	TRBV29-1	TRBJ2-7	13	few	TGCAGCGTTGGGGGAGGGCCCCTCTACGAGCAGTACTTC	CSVGGGPLYEQYF
-	TRBV20-1	TRBJ1-2	15	-	TGCAGTGCCATACCGGGGATAGGAGCTAACTATGGCTACACCTTC	CSAIPGIGANYGYTF
TRBD1	TRBV20-1	TRBJ1-5	14	-	TGCAGTGCTCAACCGTGGACAGGGGGACAGCCCCAGCATTTT	CSAQPWTGGQPQHF
-	TRBV5-1	TRBJ2-3	15	-	TGCGCCAGCAGCTTGGGTGGGACTCTAAGCGATACGCAGTATTTT	CASSLGGTLSDTQYF
-	TRBV6-1	TRBJ1-4	14	-	TGTGCCAGCAGTGAAGGCCAGGGGAATGAAAAACTGTTTTTT	CASSEGQGNEKLFF
-	TRBV7-9	TRBJ2-3	14	many	TGTGCCAGCAGCTTAGCCCAGTACACAGATACGCAGTATTTT	CASSLAQYTDTQYF
-	TRBV20-1	TRBJ1-4	14	few	TGCAGTGCTAGAGAGACCCTGGGGGATGAAAAACTGTTTTTT	CSARETLGDEKLFF
-	TRBV27	TRBJ1-1	16	many	TGTGCCAGCAGCCCCATCCGGAACGGCATGAACACTGAAGCTTTCTTT	CASSPIRNGMNTEAFF
-	TRBV19	TRBJ1-1	14	few	TGTGCCAGTGGTCGACAGCCAATGAACACTGAAGCTTTCTTT	CASGRQPMNTEAFF
-	TRBV5-8	TRBJ2-3	16	-	TGTGCCAGCAGCACGTCCGGAAACCTTTACACAGATACGCAGTATTTT	CASSTSGNLYTDTQYF
TRBD2	TRBV20-1	TRBJ2-1	15	-	TGCAGTGCTGGCAGAGCGGGAGTGTCCTACAATGAGCAGTTCTTC	CSAGRAGVSYNEQFF
TRBD1	TRBV10-3	TRBJ1-6	15	many	TGTGCCATCAGCCCAACCGGGACAGAGAATTCACCCCTCCACTTT	CAISPTGTENSPLHF
-	TRBV20-1	TRBJ1-3	10	-	TGCAGTGCTAGAGACGAGACCATATATTTT	CSARDETIYF
-	TRBV20-1	TRBJ1-5	15	-	TGCAGTGCTAGAGATATAGGCGAGAGCAATCAGCCCCAGCATTTT	CSARDIGESNQPQHF
-	TRBV2	TRBJ2-1	12	-	TGTGCCAGCAGTGAGGGTTCTAATGAGCAGTTCTTC	CASSEGSNEQFF
TRBD2	TRBV3-1	TRBJ2-1	14	-	TGTGCCAGCAGCCATTTGGCGGGAGACAATGAGCAGTTCTTC	CASSHLAGDNEQFF
TRBD1	TRBV7-9	TRBJ1-1	15	-	TGTGCCAGCAGACAGACAGGGAAGGGGAGTACTGAAGCTTTCTTT	CASRQTGKGSTEAFF
-	TRBV6-5	TRBJ1-6	15	-	TGTGCCAGCAGTTCTAGCCTGGGTCCACAAGCACCCCTCCACTTT	CASSSSLGPQAPLHF
-	TRBV5-1	TRBJ2-2	14	-	TGCGCCAGCAGTTTAGCTTCGAACACCGGGGAGCTGTTTTTT	CASSLASNTGELFF
-	TRBV2	TRBJ2-7	11	few	TGTGCCAGCAATGGAGGAAACGAGCAGTACTTC	CASNGGNEQYF
-	TRBV15	TRBJ1-1	13	-	TGTGCCACCAGCAGAGATTTGGCCTCTCAAGCTTTCTTT	CATSRDLASQAFF
-	TRBV4-1	TRBJ2-1	14	-	TGCGCCAGCAGCCAAGATGGGGACGGCAATGAGAAGTTCTTC	CASSQDGDGNEKFF
-	TRBV3-1	TRBJ1-2	12	-	TGTGCCAGCAGACGAATCGGCTATGGCTACACCTTC	CASRRIGYGYTF
-	TRBV3-1	TRBJ1-1	18	-	TGTGCCAGCAGCCAAGGGAGTGAAGGGGGACCTAGGAACCCTGAAGCTTTCTTT	CASSQGSEGGPRNPEAFF
-	TRBV29-1	TRBJ2-1	11	-	TGCAGCGTACTACAGGGTAATGACCAGTTCTTC	CSVLQGNDQFF
-	TRBV6-2/TRBV6-3	TRBJ2-2	14	-	TGTGCCAGCAGTCCCAAAAGGGAGGCCGGGGAGCCGTTTTTT	CASSPKREAGEPFF
TRBD2	TRBV9	TRBJ2-1	15	few	TGTGCCAGCAGCGTAAGTACTAGCGCGAACAATGAGCAGTTCTTC	CASSVSTSANNEQFF
-	TRBV20-1	TRBJ2-1	13	-	TGCAGTGCTAGAGAAACCCGTTACAATGAGCAGTTCTTC	CSARETRYNEQFF
TRBD1	TRBV3-1	TRBJ1-6	15	-	TGTGCCAGCAGCCAAGGAGGGACAGGTCGATCACCCCTCCACTTT	CASSQGGTGRSPLHF
TRBD1	TRBV11-2	TRBJ1-1	20	few	TGTGCCAGCAGCCCACACCCACGAGCCGGGACAGTGATGAAGAACACTGAAGCTTTCTTT	CASSPHPRAGTVMKNTEAFF
-	TRBV5-5	TRBJ2-1	15	-	TGTGCCAGCCAAAAAGGTCCGGAGTCCTACAATGAGCAGTTCTTC	CASQKGPESYNEQFF